This T cell receptor beta chain comes out of a study of OX40 agonist ivuxolimab in advanced cancers. On the study more broadly: Of mixed ages from roughly 23 to 85 and averaging roughly 66 years, the group was around 78% male.

Turning to this clone: As yet, its antigen is unknown.

Repertoires were generated with immunoSEQ multiplex PCR, while TCRdb's copy carries only in-frame clones and drops some. Altogether some 51,000 clones are present, roughly 90% being singletons, with the ten largest covering more than 45%. Patients were ruled out by autoimmune disease history or systemic immunosuppression. Whole-study results and caveats: On average, CD8+ T cells had more expanded clones than CD4+. Among some nonresponders, normalized T-cell clonal expansion was also low.

The sequence came from an adult with an advanced solid tumor such as melanoma, head and neck, liver or kidney cancer. The sequenced sample was CD4+ or CD8+ T cells sorted from blood, obtained in a trial of the OX40 agonist ivuxolimab.

Here the CDR3 reads CASSPPGLRASTDTQYF. In DNA, the CDR3 is TGTGCCAGCAGTCCGCCGGGGCTCCGGGCGAGCACAGATACGCAGTATTTT. The chain uses TRBV27 and TRBJ2-3, with D perhaps TRBD1 or TRBD2 (5 bases each). This CDR3 has 17 residues. Germline V lookup: CDR1 MNHEY, CDR2 SMNVEV (reference sequence). V was clipped by 5 bases and J by 0 bases, with 18 bases between them.